The entry below describes one T cell receptor beta chain. Sequencing was performed with immunoSEQ multiplex PCR; in TCRdb, only in-frame clones are kept and a portion is missing. The data contain some 70,000 clones, 65% to 90% of them singletons. The sample belongs to a study of glioma-infiltrating T cells after dendritic cell vaccination. There are 17 residues in the CDR3. Germline trimming cut 0 bases from V and 2 bases from J; bases unmatched to any gene: 6. From germline, CDR1 is MNHEY and CDR2 SMNVEV (reference sequence). The receptor was isolated from a human donor with glioblastoma. The sequenced sample was blood, obtained before dendritic cell vaccination. The rearrangement joins TRBV27 to TRBJ2-2, with 7 positions matching TRBD2. CDR3 sequence reads: CASSLSLTSANTGELFF. DNA for the CDR3: TGTGCCAGCAGTTTATCCCTCACTAGCGCCAACACCGGGGAGCTGTTTTTT.